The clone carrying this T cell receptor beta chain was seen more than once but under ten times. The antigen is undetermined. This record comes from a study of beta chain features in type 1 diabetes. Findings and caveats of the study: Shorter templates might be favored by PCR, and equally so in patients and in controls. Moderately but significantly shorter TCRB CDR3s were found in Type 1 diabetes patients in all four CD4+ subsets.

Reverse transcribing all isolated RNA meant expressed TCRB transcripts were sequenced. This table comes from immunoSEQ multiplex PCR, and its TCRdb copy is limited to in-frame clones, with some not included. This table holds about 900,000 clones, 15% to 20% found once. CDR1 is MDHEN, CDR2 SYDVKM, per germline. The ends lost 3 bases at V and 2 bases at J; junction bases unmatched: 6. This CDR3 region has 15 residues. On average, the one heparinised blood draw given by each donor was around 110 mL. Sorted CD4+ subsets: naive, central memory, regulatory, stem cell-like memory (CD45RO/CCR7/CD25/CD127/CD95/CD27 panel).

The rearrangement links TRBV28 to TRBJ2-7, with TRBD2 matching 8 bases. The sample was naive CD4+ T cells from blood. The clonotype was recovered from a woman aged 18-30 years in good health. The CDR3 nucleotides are TGTGCCAGCAGTTTCTCCGGGACTAGACCCTACGAGCAGTACTTC. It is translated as CASSFSGTRPYEQYF.